The clone carrying this T cell receptor beta chain was detected a few times. CDR1 and CDR2 from the germline V gene are SGHAT and FQNNGV. The CDR3 spans 15 residues. Trimming cost V 6 bases and J 3 bases; bases outside gene matches: 10. The source of the sample is a study of beta chain features in type 1 diabetes. Every bit of the isolated RNA underwent reverse transcription, so sequencing read expressed TCRB transcripts. TCRdb's copy holds only in-frame clones and misses some; the assay was immunoSEQ multiplex PCR. The sample records hundreds of thousands of clones, around 28% being singletons. The sequence was collected from a man aged 18-30 years in good health. Sequencing was performed on naive CD4+ T cells from blood. The V gene is TRBV11-2, the J gene TRBJ2-7; 8 nucleotides agree with TRBD1. The CDR3: CASRLAGQGNYEQYF. CDR3 nucleotide sequence: TGTGCCAGCAGACTTGCTGGACAGGGAAACTACGAGCAGTACTTC.